The following is a T cell receptor beta chain sequence with its context. Its antigen remains unidentified. The data belong to a study of beta chain features in type 1 diabetes. Study details: Patients and healthy donors were similar in age, gender and cell yields.

Purities in excess of 98% were seen in all sorted populations. Expressed TCRB transcripts were sequenced after all isolated RNA was converted to cDNA. Clones were sequenced by immunoSEQ multiplex PCR, and TCRdb holds only the in-frame ones, with some missing. Of roughly 730,000 clones listed, over 10% are singletons. Broader study findings: Researchers report that Type 1 diabetes patients had moderately but significantly shorter TCRB CDR3s across all four CD4+ subsets.

The sample comprised naive CD4+ T cells from blood. The source is a man between 18 and 29 years old with type 1 diabetes.

The CDR3 nucleotides are TGTGCCAGCAGTACCATGCAAGGGGGCACAGATACGCAGTATTTT. Encoded protein: CASSTMQGGTDTQYF. The chain is built from TRBV28 and TRBJ2-3; D possibly corresponds to TRBD1 (5 bases). The CDR3 is 15 amino acids. V lost 5 bases to trimming and J lost 1 base, with 13 bases between them. Germline values: CDR1 MDHEN, CDR2 SYDVKM.